This TCR beta chain is from a study of cytomegalovirus exposure and HLA in healthy donors. Losses at the gene ends were 3 bases for V and 2 bases for J; bases not matched to a gene: 8. The CDR3 has 16 amino acids. Germline loops: CDR1 MNHEY, CDR2 SVGAGI. PCR involved 60 Vbeta and 13 Jbeta primers. Sequencing used immunoSEQ multiplex PCR; TCRdb keeps in-frame clones, though not all of them. The data show approximately 170,000 clones, with roughly 83% seen just once and 0.95% to 1.5% held by the top ten. Details on this clone: The antigen remains unidentified.

Study-wide results and limits: Prior analysis indicated that the majority of TCR beta V segments exhibited productivity approximately 87% or approximately 30% of the time.

The sequence derives from a boy aged 2-9 years in good health and CMV-seronegative. Sequenced: PBMCs. The chain combines TRBV6-5 with TRBJ1-2, with TRBD1 matching over 8 bases. CDR3 DNA sequence: TGTGCCAGCAGTTATGGCAGGGGGCTAGGGAACTATGGCTACACCTTC. Protein sequence: CASSYGRGLGNYGYTF.